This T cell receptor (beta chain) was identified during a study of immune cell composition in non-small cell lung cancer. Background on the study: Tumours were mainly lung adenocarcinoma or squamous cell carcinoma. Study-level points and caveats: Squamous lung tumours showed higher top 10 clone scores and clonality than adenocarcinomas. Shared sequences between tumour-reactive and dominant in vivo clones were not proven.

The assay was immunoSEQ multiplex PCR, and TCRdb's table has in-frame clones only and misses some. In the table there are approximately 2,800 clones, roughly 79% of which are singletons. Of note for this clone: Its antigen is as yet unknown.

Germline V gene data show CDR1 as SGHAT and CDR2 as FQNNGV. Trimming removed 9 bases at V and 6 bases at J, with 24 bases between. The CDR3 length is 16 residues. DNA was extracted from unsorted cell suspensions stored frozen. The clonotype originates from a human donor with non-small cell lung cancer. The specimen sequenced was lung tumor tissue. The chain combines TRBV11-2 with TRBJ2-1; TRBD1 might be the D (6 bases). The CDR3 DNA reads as TGTGCCAGTAAGAGAGGGGGACATCCTACAGTCAATGAGCAGTTCTTC. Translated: CASKRGGHPTVNEQFF. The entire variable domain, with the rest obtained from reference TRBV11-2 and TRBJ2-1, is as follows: EAGVAQSPRYKIIEKRQSVAFWCNPISGHATLYWYQQILGQGPKLLIQFQNNGVVDDSQLPKDRFSAERLKGVDSTLKIQPAKLEDSAVYLCASKRGGHPTVNEQFFGPGTRLTVL.